The 2 T cell receptor beta chains reported below all come from one sample, sequenced in a study of T cells in Graves' hyperthyroidism and ophthalmopathy. Authors of the study amplified TCR beta CDR3 regions from RNA transcripts. RT-PCR in the first round (using the HTBI primer set) targeted the TCR CDR3. TCRdb re-called the multiplex PCR reads with MiXCR, one entry per CDR3 protein. The sample yields 250,000 or so distinct CDR3 sequences, roughly 15% seen once. The sequencing input was blood. The receptor set was obtained from a woman in her 50s with Graves' hyperthyroidism that later progressed to Graves' ophthalmopathy.

A remark on this clonotype: One base away lies a much larger clone, so this may be a sequencing read error. V is TRBV6-1 and J is TRBJ2-5; maybe TRBD2 (7 bases). Germline CDR1 reads MNHNS; CDR2 reads SASEGT. This CDR3 has 13 amino acids. CDR3 region: CASSPGGTEAQYF. DNA of the CDR3: TGTGCCAGCAGTCCGGGGGGCACAGAGGCCCAGTACTTC.

This chain joins TRBV20-1 and TRBJ2-7; the match to TRBD2 covers 9 bases. The germline V gene has CDR1 DFQATT and CDR2 SNEGSKA (reference sequence). Trimming at V came to 0 bases and at J to 3 bases, leaving 3 bases not matched to a gene. CDR3 length: 14 amino acids. The CDR3 DNA follows: TGCAGTGCTAGAGATAGCGGGAGTGGCTACGAGCAGTACTTC. Protein sequence: CSARDSGSGYEQYF.